Shown below are 21 T cell receptor beta chains from a single sample sequenced in a study of blood T cells in healthy people across ages. The use of a sample-barcoded 5' primer and a J-beta primer mix characterized a second PCR of roughly 7 to 11 cycles. MiXCR, applied by TCRdb to the 5' RACE reads, yields one record per CDR3 protein. The table lists over a million distinct CDR3 sequences, about 43% of them singletons. Input material: blood. The receptors stem from a woman between 18 and 29 years old in good health.

This clonotype was counted only a few times. The V call is TRBV12-3 or TRBV12-4, the J call TRBJ2-5; 8 nucleotides line up with TRBD1. The ends lost 5 bases at V and 6 bases at J; junction bases unmatched: 5. This CDR3 contains 13 residues. The CDR3 sequence: CASSADRGQTQYF. The CDR3 DNA reads TGTGCCAGCAGTGCTGACAGGGGACAGACCCAGTACTTC.

The table lists this clonotype with many counts. The V call is TRBV9, the J call TRBJ2-7, with 10 bases that match TRBD1. Germline V lookup: CDR1 SGDLS, CDR2 YYNGEE. The V and J ends lost 1 base and 5 bases, in that order; junction bases with no gene match: 6. The CDR3 runs 15 residues. The DNA of the CDR3 is TGTGCCAGCAGCGTAAGGACAGGGGGTTTAGACGAGCAGTACTTC. It encodes CASSVRTGGLDEQYF.

The chain links TRBV7-8 to TRBJ2-5; D gene ambiguous. V was pared by 3 bases and J by 0 bases, with 11 bases between. The CDR3 runs 15 residues. Germline V gene sequence: CDR1 SGHVS, CDR2 FQNEAQ. In DNA, the CDR3 is TGTGCCAGCAGCTTCCGGGCCCTGAACCAAGAGACCCAGTACTTC. Amino acid sequence: CASSFRALNQETQYF. Full variable domain (outside the CDR3, taken from reference TRBV7-8 and TRBJ2-5): GAGVSQSPRYKVAKRGQDVALRCDPISGHVSLFWYQQALGQGPEFLTYFQNEAQLDKSGLPSDRFFAERPEGSVSTLKIQRTQQEDSAVYLCASSFRALNQETQYFGPGTRLLVL.

The chain is built from TRBV12-3 or TRBV12-4 and TRBJ1-1, with 7 bases aligning to TRBD1. J was trimmed by 4 bases and V by 4 bases; bases with no gene match: 3. The length of the CDR3 is 13 residues. The CDR3 region has the DNA TGTGCCAGCAGTTGTCAGGGGGGCACTGAAGCTTTCTTT. Its translation is CASSCQGGTEAFF.

The chain employs TRBV12-3 or TRBV12-4 and TRBJ2-7; D gene unclear. The ends were cut back, 4 bases at V and 1 base at J, with 17 bases in the middle. This CDR3 has 16 residues. CDR3 sequence (DNA): TGTGCCAGCAGTTCGAACCGCCCCCCTTTGTCCTACGAGCAGTACTTC. Its translation: CASSSNRPPLSYEQYF.

The V and J genes are TRBV10-3 and TRBJ1-2, with 9 bases matching TRBD1. The CDR3 extends over 14 amino acids. Trimming cost V 6 bases and J 7 bases; bases outside gene matches: 9. The germline V gene encodes CDR1 ENHRY and CDR2 SYGVKD. The chain's CDR3 is CAIRPPGQGSGYTF. In nucleotides, the CDR3 is TGTGCCATCAGACCCCCCGGACAGGGGAGTGGCTACACCTTC.

The genes are TRBV20-1 and TRBJ2-7, with 10 bases that match TRBD1. V trimming: 4 bases; J trimming: 3 bases; junction bases outside the gene matches: 6. The CDR3 runs 14 residues. Germline V gene data show CDR1 as DFQATT and CDR2 as SNEGSKA (reference sequence). This CDR3 is CSAKPGTGDYEQYF. The CDR3 DNA follows: TGCAGTGCTAAGCCCGGGACAGGGGACTACGAGCAGTACTTC.

The CDR3 protein is CASSFLGGAQETQYF. The CDR3 bases are TGTGCCAGCAGCTTCCTCGGGGGGGCCCAAGAGACCCAGTACTTC. The chain uses TRBV11-2 and TRBJ2-5, with 8 positions matching TRBD2. Germline assignment: CDR1 SGHAT and CDR2 FQNNGV. The CDR3 consists of 15 residues. V was clipped by 3 bases and J by 1 base; unmatched bases: 4.

The CDR3 reads CASRSMGMVGTQYF. In DNA, the CDR3 is TGTGCCAGCAGGTCGATGGGCATGGTGGGGACCCAGTACTTC. The V call is TRBV6-1, the J call TRBJ2-5, with unresolved D. CDR1 is MNHNS and CDR2 is SASEGT in the germline V gene. This CDR3 has 14 amino acids. V shed 6 bases and J shed 7 bases, with 18 bases lying between them.

In regard to this clonotype: One end of the junction fails to match germline, which may point to a read error. The chain joins TRBV7-7 to TRBJ2-5; 9 bases agree with TRBD1. The DNA matches TRBJ2-7 better at its end, which makes the J call doubtful. Germline V gene data show CDR1 as SSHAT and CDR2 as FNYEAQ (reference sequence). This CDR3 has 15 residues. The CDR3 spells CASSLHPGQGYEQYF. CDR3 DNA: TGTGCTAGCAGCTTACACCCGGGACAGGGCTACGAGCAGTACTTC.

This clonotype was counted a few times. The chain combines TRBV12-3 or TRBV12-4 with TRBJ2-3, with 8 nucleotides matching TRBD1. The CDR3 extends over 15 amino acids. The trim removed 5 bases at V and 2 bases at J, leaving 6 bases unmatched. In DNA form, the CDR3 reads TGTGCCAGCAGTCAGACAGGGGACCTCACAGATACGCAGTATTTT. Translating gives CASSQTGDLTDTQYF.

As concerns this clonotype: A single base separates this from a much larger clone, so it may be a read error. The chain has TRBV29-1 and TRBJ2-5; D ambiguous. V shed 6 bases and J shed 0 bases, with 5 bases lying between them. CDR3 size: 11 residues. Germline V CDR1 and CDR2: SQVTM, ANQGSEA. CDR3 sequence (DNA): TGCAGCGTCCAGGACCAAGAGACCCAGTACTTC. Translation: CSVQDQETQYF.

The chain joins TRBV5-6 to TRBJ2-3, with 10 nucleotides matching TRBD1. This CDR3 has 17 residues. Germline V gene sequence: CDR1 SGHDT, CDR2 YYEEEE. Trimming took 0 bases from V and 4 from J; bases not matched to a gene: 8. CDR3 in amino acids: CASSLAGWGTGADTQYF. CDR3 coding DNA: TGTGCCAGCAGCTTGGCGGGCTGGGGGACAGGGGCAGATACGCAGTATTTT.

The chain combines TRBV21-1 with TRBJ2-1. TRBV21-1 is given as a pseudogene. This CDR3 contains 13 residues. The CDR3 DNA reads as TGTGCCAGCACCAGGGCAACCTACAATGAGCAGCTCTTC. This translates into CASTRATYNEQLF.

This clonotype has a handful of counts. The rearrangement uses TRBV20-1 and TRBJ1-2; a weak D match, TRBD1 (5 bases). Germline V gene data show CDR1 as DFQATT and CDR2 as SNEGSKA (reference sequence). Trimming shortened V by 6 bases and J by 4 bases, and 18 bases separated the two germline ends. This CDR3 contains 14 residues. DNA for the CDR3: TGCAGTGCCCGACCGGGGGTTGGGGTCTATGGCTACACCTTC. Its translation is CSARPGVGVYGYTF.

The sample holds a few counts of this clonotype. A much larger clone sits a single nucleotide away, making a read error possible. The chain uses TRBV11-2 and TRBJ2-5; D might be TRBD2 (5 bases). Trimming removed 0 bases at V and 4 bases at J, with 9 bases between. CDR1 and CDR2 (germline): SGHAT, FQNNGV. The CDR3 consists of 14 residues. The CDR3 DNA reads TGTGCCAGCAGCTTAGATGTTGAGGGAGAGACCCAGTACTTC. This sequence encodes CASSLDVEGETQYF.

The chain combines TRBV9 with TRBJ2-5; 8 bases line up with TRBD1. The closer fit of TRBJ2-7 to the DNA end suggests the J call may be wrong. The germline CDR1 and CDR2 sequences are SGDLS and YYNGEE. The CDR3 runs to 15 residues. DNA for the CDR3: TGTGCCAGCAGCGTAGGGACAGGGAACATCCACGAGCAGTACTTC. It yields the protein CASSVGTGNIHEQYF.

J is TRBJ1-3 and V is TRBV4-1; D remains ambiguous. Between the trimmed V and J ends, which lost 0 bases and 4 bases, there was a span of 10 bases. Germline CDR1 and CDR2: MGHRA and YSYEKL. This CDR3 is 15 amino acids long. CDR3 sequence (DNA): TGCGCCAGCAGCCAAGATCGGGTGAGGGGAAACACCATATATTTT. Residues: CASSQDRVRGNTIYF.

The gene calls are TRBV14 and TRBJ2-7; 8 bases match TRBD2. With 4 bases clipped from V and 4 bases from J, the junction kept 15 bases outside the gene matches. CDR3 length: 17 residues. The germline V gene encodes CDR1 SGHDN and CDR2 FVKESK. CDR3 DNA: TGTGCCAGCAGCCCCTCTCGGTATAGCGGGAAAAGATACGAGCAGTACTTC. This gives the protein CASSPSRYSGKRYEQYF. The variable domain in full, completed from reference TRBV14 and TRBJ2-7, reads EAGVTQFPSHSVIEKGQTVTLRCDPISGHDNLYWYRRVMGKEIKFLLHFVKESKQDESGMPNNRFLAERTGGTYSTLKVQPAELEDSGVYFCASSPSRYSGKRYEQYFGPGTRLTVT.

This clonotype came up a few times. The V gene is TRBV5-1, the J gene TRBJ1-2; 7 nucleotides match TRBD1. This CDR3 has 16 amino acids. Germline lookup yields CDR1 SGHRS and CDR2 YFSETQ. After removal of 4 bases from V and 1 base from J, the junction contained 10 bases not matched to a gene. As DNA, the CDR3 is TGCGCCAGCAGCGACGACAGGGCTATGATTAACTATGGCTACACCTTC. It translates to CASSDDRAMINYGYTF.

This chain joins TRBV2 and TRBJ2-7, with unresolved D. From germline, CDR1 is SNHLY and CDR2 FYNNEI. The CDR3 length is 14 residues. The V and J ends lost 8 bases and 1 base respectively, with 15 bases between them. The CDR3 loop reads CASLRPGGSYEQYF. In DNA, the CDR3 is TGTGCCAGCCTACGGCCGGGTGGGTCCTACGAGCAGTACTTC.